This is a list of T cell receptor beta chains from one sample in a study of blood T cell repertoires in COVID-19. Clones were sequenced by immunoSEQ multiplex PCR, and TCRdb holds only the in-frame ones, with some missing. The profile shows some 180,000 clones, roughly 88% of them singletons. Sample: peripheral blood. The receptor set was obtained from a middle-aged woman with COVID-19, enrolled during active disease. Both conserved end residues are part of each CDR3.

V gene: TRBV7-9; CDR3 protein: CASSLGAGTGGSANSPLHF
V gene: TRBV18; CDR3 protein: CASSPGQDSPLHF
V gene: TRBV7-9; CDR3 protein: CASSKDRSDPDYGYTF
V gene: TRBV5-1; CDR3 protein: CATSAGGHSTDTQYF
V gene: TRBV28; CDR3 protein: CASSLRPGNYGYTF
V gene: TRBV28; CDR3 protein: CASSQNLLSGNTIYF
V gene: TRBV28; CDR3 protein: CASSLTGQISYEQYF
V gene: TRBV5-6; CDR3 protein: CASSLERGQGVYGYTF
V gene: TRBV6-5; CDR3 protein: CASSSGSTDTQYF
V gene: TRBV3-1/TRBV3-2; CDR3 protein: CASSHPPGQGAYYNEQFF
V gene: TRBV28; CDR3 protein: CASPGLAGSSWEQYF
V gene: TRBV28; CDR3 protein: CASSFGGDSEQFF
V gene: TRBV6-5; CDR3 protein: CASRTGTGDEKLFF
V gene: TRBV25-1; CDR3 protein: CASSFGGNREAFF
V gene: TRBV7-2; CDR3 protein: CASSFGFWDSGGGGNTIYF
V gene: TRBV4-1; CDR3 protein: CASNRKLGTAYYEQYF
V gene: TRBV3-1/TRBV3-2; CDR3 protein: CASSQGGGYGYTF
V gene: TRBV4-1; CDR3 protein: CASSQRQGNTEAFF
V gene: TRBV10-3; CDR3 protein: CAISEGWQGAIGELFF
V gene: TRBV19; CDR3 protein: CASSPLKTGLLYNEQFF
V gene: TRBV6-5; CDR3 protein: CASTPRDRELTEAFF
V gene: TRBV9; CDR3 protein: CASNLAGGPLETQYF
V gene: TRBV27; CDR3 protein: CASIPFQGAGAFF
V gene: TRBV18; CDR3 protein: CASSPPQGGGSYEQYF
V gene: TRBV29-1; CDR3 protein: CSVDQQPQHF